This T cell receptor beta chain was retrieved from a study of T cell repertoires in cytomegalovirus infection. Looking at the study overall: It can be stated that public TCR beta signatures indicated CMV infection as well as a matching HLA type. Findings and limits, study-wide: Ex vivo, HLA-C-restricted CMV-specific TCR beta clonotypes prevailed over the rest of the response. There were carriers of CMV plus the relevant HLA, and cumulative public TCR beta family frequency identified them.

This CDR3 has 16 residues. Trimming took 5 bases from V and 1 from J; bases not matched to a gene: 7. Germline lookup yields CDR1 MNHNS and CDR2 SASEGT. This clonotype showed up many times. Its matching antigen is unknown. TCRdb reprocessed the reads via MiXCR and lists one record per CDR3 protein. This repertoire shows around 440,000 distinct CDR3 sequences, approximately 10% found once; its top ten account for roughly 10%. The sequenced material came from PBMCs. The genes are TRBV6-1 and TRBJ1-1; 10 positions match TRBD1. The sequence came from a human donor in good health (CMV status not recorded). Some clones in this sample may be carry-over from other donors' samples. CDR3 region: CASSPKGQGQNTEAFF. The DNA for the CDR3 is TGTGCCAGCAGTCCTAAGGGACAGGGGCAGAACACTGAAGCTTTCTTT.